Given below is one T cell receptor beta chain in context. The method was immunoSEQ multiplex PCR; TCRdb's version includes in-frame clones alone and lacks a portion of them. The sample records under 35,000 clones, roughly 77% being singletons. The sample comes from a study of T cells in narcolepsy. V shed 3 bases and J 0 bases; nucleotides not matched to a gene: 9. CDR3 size: 17 residues. Germline loops: CDR1 SGHNT, CDR2 YYREEE (reference sequence). The gene calls are TRBV5-4 and TRBJ2-1; TRBD2 matches at 7 bases. Sequencing used CD45RA- memory CD4+ T cells from PBMCs. The receptor's source is a human donor with narcolepsy. The DNA of the CDR3 is TGTGCCAGCAGCTCCCCGCTTGGCGGGAGCTCCTACAATGAGCAGTTCTTC. Protein: CASSSPLGGSSYNEQFF.